Sequencing of this TCR delta chain was carried out in a study of gamma-delta T cells after stem cell transplantation. TCRdb fed the RT-PCR reads to CATT. The sample lists a few thousand delta-chain clones, 2.5% to 3% occurring once. This clone was recorded a few times. The protein given by TCRdb reflects a much larger clone and differs at residue 8 from this DNA's translation, likely from a read error; the protein shown is the DNA's translation. There are 16 residues in the CDR3. Germline assignment: CDR1 GEAIGNYY and CDR2 EKD. Trimming at V came to 3 bases and at J to 0 bases, leaving 9 bases not matched to a gene.

The specimen sequenced was gamma-delta T cells. The chain recombines TRDV2 with TRDJ1, with 7 bases identical to TRDD3. This clonotype originated in a human donor. It is not recorded whose cells these are; they may come from a transplant donor. CDR3: CACDGLGGLYTDKLIF. The CDR3 DNA reads TGTGCCTGTGACGGGCTGGGGGGCCTCTACACCGATAAACTCATCTTT.